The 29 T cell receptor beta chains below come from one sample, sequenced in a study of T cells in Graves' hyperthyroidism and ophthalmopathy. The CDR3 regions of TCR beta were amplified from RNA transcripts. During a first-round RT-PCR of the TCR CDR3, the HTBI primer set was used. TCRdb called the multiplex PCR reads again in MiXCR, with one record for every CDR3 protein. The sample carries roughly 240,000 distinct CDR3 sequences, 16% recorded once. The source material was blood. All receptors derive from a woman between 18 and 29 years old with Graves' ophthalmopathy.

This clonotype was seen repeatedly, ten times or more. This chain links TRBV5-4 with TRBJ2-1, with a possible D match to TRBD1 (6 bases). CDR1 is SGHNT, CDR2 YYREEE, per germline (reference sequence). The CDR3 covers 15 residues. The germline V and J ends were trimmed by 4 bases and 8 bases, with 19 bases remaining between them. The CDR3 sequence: CASSPKGRGSDEQFF. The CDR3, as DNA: TGTGCCAGCAGCCCTAAGGGCAGGGGAAGCGATGAGCAGTTCTTC.

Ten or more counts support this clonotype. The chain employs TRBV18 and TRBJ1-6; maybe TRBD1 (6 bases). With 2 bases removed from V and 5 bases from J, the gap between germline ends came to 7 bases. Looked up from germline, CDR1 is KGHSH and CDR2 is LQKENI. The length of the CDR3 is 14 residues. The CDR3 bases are TGTGCCAGCTCACCAAGGGGGGATAATTCACCCCTCCACTTT. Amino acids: CASSPRGDNSPLHF.

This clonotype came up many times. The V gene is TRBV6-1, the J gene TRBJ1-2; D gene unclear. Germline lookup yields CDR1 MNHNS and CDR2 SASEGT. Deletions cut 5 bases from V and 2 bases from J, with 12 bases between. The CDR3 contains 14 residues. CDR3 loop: CASSYKAGNYGYTF. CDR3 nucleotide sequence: TGTGCCAGCAGTTATAAAGCGGGGAACTATGGCTACACCTTC.

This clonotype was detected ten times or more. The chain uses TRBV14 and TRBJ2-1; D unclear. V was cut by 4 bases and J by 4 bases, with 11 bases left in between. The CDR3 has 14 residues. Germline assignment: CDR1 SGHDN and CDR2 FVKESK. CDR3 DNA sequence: TGTGCCAGCAGCCGCCCAACAGAGTACAATGAGCAGTTCTTC. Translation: CASSRPTEYNEQFF.

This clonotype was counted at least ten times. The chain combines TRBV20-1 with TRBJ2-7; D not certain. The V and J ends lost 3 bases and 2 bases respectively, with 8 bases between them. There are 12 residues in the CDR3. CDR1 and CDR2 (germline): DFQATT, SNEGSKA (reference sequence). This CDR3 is CSARGNAYEQYF. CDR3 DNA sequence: TGCAGTGCTAGGGGCAATGCCTACGAGCAGTACTTC.

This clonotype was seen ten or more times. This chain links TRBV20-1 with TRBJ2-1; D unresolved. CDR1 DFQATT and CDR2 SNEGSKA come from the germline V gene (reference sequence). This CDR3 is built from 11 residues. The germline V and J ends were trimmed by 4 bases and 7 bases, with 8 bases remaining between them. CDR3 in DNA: TGCAGTGCTACGTCCCAAAATGAGCAGTTCTTC. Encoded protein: CSATSQNEQFF.

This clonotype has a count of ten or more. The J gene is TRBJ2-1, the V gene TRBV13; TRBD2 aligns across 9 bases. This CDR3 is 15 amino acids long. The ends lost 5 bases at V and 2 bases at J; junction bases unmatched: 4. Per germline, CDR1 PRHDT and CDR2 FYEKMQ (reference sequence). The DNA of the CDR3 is TGTGCCAGCAGCATTAGCGGGGGTGCCTACAATGAGCAGTTCTTC. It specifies CASSISGGAYNEQFF.

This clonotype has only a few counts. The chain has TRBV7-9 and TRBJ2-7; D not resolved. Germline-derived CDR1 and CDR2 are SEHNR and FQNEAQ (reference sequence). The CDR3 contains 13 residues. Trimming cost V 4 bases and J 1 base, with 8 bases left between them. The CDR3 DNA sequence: TGTGCCAGCAGCTCGATAAAATCCTACGAGCAGTACTTC. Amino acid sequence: CASSSIKSYEQYF.

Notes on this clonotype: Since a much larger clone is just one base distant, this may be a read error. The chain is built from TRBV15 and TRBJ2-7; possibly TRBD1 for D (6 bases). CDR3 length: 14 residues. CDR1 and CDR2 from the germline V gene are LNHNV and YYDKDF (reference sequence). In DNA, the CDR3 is TGTGCCACCAACAGAGACAGGTATGACGACGAGCAGTACTTC. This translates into CATNRDRYDDEQYF. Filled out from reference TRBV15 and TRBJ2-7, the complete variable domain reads DAMVIQNPRYQVTQFGKPVTLSCSQTLNHNVMYWYQQKSSQAPKLLFHYYDKDFNNEADTPDNFQSRRPNTSFCFLDIRSPGLGDTAMYLCATNRDRYDDEQYFGPGTRLTVT.

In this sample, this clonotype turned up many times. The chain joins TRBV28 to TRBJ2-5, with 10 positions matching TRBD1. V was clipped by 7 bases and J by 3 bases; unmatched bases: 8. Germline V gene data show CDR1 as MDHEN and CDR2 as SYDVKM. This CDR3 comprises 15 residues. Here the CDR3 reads CASNQGQGWEETQYF. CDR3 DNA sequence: TGTGCCAGCAACCAGGGACAGGGGTGGGAAGAGACCCAGTACTTC.

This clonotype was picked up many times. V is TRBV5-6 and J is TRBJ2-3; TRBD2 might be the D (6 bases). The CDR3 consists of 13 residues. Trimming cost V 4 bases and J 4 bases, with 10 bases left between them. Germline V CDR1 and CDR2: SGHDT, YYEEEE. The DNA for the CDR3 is TGTGCCAGCAGCAGAGGGACTTCAGATACGCAGTATTTT. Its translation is CASSRGTSDTQYF.

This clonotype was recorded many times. The CDR3 DNA is TGTGCCAGCAGAAACAGGGGGAACGAGCAGTACTTC. Its translation: CASRNRGNEQYF. The V gene is TRBV27, the J gene TRBJ2-7; TRBD1 matches 8 bases. Trimming took 6 bases from V and 5 from J; bases not matched to a gene: 3. CDR3 length: 12 residues. CDR1 and CDR2 from the germline V gene are MNHEY and SMNVEV (reference sequence).

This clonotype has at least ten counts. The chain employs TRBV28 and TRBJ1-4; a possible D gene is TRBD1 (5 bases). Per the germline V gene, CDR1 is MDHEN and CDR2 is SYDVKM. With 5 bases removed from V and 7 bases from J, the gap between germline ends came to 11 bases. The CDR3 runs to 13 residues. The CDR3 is CASSPGSSEKLFF. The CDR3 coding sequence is TGTGCCAGCAGTCCAGGGTCTTCTGAAAAACTGTTTTTT.

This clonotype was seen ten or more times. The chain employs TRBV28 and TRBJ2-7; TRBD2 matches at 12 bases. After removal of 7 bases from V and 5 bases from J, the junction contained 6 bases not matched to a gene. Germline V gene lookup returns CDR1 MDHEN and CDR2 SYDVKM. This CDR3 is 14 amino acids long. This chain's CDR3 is CASTLTSGGHEQYF. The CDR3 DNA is TGTGCCAGCACCCTGACTAGCGGGGGCCACGAGCAGTACTTC.

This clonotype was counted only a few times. The CDR3 coding sequence is TGTGCCAGCCGGAGCGGACTAGCGGGAGTCGAGCAGTTCTTC. As protein: CASRSGLAGVEQFF. The chain has TRBV19 and TRBJ2-1, with TRBD2 identical over 13 bases. CDR1 is LNHDA and CDR2 is SQIVND in the germline V gene (reference sequence). The trim removed 9 bases at V and 10 bases at J, leaving 9 bases unmatched. CDR3 size: 14 residues.

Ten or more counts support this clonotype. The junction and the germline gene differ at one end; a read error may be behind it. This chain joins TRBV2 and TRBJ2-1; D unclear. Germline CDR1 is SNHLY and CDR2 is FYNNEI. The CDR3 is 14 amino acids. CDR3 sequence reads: CASSEDMTAWEQFF. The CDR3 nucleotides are TGTGCCAGCAGCGAAGATATGACGGCATGGGAGCAGTTCTTC.

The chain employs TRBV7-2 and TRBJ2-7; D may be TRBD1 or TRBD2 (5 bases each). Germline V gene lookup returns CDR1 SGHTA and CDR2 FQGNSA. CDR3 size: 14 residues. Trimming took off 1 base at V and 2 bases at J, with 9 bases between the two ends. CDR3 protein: CASSLDGTPYEQYF. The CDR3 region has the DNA TGTGCCAGCAGCTTAGACGGGACCCCCTACGAGCAGTACTTC.

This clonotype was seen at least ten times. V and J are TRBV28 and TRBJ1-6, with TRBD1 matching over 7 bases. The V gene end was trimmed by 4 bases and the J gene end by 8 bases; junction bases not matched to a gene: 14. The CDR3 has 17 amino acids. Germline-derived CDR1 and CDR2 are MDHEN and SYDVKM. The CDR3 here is CASSSPYRGQLDSPLHF. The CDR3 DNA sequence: TGTGCCAGCAGTTCCCCCTATAGGGGGCAACTTGATTCACCCCTCCACTTT.

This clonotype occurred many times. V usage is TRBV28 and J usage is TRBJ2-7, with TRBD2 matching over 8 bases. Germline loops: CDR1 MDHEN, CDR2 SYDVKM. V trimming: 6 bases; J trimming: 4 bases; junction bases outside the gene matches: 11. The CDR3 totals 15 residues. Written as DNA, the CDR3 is TGTGCCAGCAGCCGCAAGAAGGGACTAGGGTACGAGCAGTACTTC. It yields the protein CASSRKKGLGYEQYF.

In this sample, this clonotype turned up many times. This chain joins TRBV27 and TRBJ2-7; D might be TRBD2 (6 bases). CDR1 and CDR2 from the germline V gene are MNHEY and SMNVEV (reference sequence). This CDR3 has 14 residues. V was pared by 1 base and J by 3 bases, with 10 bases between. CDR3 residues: CASSLFMGGYEQYF. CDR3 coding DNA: TGTGCCAGCAGTTTATTTATGGGGGGCTACGAGCAGTACTTC.

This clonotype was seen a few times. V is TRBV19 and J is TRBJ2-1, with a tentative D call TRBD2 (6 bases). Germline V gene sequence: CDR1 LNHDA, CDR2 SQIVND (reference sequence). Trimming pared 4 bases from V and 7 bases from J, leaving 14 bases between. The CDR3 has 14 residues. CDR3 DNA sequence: TGTGCCAGTAGTAGCGGGACCCGGGCTAATGAGCAGTTCTTC. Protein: CASSSGTRANEQFF.

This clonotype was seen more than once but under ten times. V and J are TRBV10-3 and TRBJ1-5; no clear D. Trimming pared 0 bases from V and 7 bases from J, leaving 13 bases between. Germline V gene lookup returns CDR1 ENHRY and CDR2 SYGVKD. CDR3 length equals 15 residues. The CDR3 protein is CAISESGQARQPQHF. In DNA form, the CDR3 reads TGTGCCATCAGTGAGTCCGGGCAGGCGAGGCAGCCCCAGCATTTT.

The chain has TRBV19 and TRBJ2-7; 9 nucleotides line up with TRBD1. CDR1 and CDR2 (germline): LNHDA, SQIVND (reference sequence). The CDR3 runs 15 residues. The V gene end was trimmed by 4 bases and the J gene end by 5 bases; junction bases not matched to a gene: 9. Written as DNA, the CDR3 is TGTGCCAGTAGTACCAGGACAGGGGCTGGCGACGAGCAGTACTTC. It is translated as CASSTRTGAGDEQYF.

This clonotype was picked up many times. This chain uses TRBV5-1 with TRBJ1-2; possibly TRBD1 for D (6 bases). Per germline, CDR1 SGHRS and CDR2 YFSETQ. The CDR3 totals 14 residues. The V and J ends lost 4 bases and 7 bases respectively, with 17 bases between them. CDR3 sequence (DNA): TGCGCCAGCAGCGAATTTACAGGGTCGGGTGGCTACACCTTC. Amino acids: CASSEFTGSGGYTF.

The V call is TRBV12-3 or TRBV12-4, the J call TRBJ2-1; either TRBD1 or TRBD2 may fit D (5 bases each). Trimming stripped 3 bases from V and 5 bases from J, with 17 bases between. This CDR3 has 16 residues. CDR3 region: CASSFTGTTNDNEQFF. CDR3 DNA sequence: TGTGCCAGCAGTTTCACCGGGACCACCAACGACAATGAGCAGTTCTTC.

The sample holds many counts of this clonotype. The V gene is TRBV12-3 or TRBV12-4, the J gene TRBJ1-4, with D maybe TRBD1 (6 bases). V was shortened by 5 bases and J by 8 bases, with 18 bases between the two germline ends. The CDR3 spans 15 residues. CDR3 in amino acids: CASSQGGGLYEKLFF. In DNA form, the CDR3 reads TGTGCCAGCAGTCAGGGAGGGGGATTGTACGAAAAACTGTTTTTT.

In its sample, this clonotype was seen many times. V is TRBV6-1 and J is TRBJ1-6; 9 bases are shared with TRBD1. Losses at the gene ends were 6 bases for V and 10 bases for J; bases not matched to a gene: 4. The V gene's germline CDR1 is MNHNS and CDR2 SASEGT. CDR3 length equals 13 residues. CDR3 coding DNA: TGTGCCAGCAGGGAGGACAGGGGCTCACCCCTCCACTTT. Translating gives CASREDRGSPLHF.

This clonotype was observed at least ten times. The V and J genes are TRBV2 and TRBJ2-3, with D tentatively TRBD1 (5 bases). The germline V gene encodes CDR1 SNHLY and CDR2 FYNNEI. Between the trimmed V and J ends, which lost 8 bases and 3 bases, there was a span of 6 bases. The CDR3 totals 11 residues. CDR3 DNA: TGTGCCAGCCGGACAACAGATACGCAGTATTTT. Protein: CASRTTDTQYF.

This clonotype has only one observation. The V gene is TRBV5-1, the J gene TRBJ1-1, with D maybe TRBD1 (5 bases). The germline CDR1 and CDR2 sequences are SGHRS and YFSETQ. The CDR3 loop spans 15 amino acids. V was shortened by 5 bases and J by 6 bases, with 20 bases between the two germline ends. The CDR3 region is CASSSTGRRQAEAFF. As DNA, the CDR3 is TGCGCCAGCAGTAGTACGGGACGGCGGCAGGCTGAAGCTTTCTTT.